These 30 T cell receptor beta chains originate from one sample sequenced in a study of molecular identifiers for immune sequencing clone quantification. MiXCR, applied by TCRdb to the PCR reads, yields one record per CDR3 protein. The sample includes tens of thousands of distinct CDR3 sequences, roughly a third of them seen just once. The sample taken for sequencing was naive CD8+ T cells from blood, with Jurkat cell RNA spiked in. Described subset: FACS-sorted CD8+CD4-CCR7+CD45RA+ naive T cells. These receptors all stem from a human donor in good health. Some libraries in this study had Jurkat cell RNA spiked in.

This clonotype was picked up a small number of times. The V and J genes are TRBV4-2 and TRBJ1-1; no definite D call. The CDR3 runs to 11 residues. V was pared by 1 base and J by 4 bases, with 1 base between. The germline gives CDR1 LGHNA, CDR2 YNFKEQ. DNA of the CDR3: TGTGCCAGCAGCCAAGGCACTGAAGCTTTCTTT. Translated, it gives CASSQGTEAFF.

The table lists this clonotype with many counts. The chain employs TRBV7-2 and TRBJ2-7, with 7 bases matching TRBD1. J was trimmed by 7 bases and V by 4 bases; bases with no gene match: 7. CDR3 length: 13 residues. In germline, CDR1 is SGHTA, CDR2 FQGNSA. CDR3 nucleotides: TGTGCCAGCAGCTCGGGACAGCCCTCGGAGCAGTACTTC. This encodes CASSSGQPSEQYF.

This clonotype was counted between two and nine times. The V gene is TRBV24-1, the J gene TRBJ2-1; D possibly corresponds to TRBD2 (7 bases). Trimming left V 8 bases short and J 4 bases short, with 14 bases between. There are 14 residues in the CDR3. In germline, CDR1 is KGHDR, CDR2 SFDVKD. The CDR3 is CATKGGGAYNEQFF. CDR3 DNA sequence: TGTGCCACCAAAGGGGGGGGAGCGTACAATGAGCAGTTCTTC.

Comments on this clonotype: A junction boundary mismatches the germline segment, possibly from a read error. The CDR3 here is CSAIQITYKEQFF. The CDR3 DNA reads TGCAGTGCTATACAGATAACCTACAAAGAGCAGTTCTTC. The chain recombines TRBV20-1 with TRBJ2-1; D unclear. CDR1 is DFQATT and CDR2 is SNEGSKA in the germline V gene (reference sequence). This CDR3 is 13 amino acids long.

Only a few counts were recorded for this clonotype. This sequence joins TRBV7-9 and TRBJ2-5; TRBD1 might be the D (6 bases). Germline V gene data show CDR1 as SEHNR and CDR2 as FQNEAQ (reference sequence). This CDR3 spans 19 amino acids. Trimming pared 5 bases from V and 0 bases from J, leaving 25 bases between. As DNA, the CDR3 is TGTGCCAGCAGCCCTTTAACCGTCCCTTCCGGGACAAACCAAGAGACCCAGTACTTC. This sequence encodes CASSPLTVPSGTNQETQYF.

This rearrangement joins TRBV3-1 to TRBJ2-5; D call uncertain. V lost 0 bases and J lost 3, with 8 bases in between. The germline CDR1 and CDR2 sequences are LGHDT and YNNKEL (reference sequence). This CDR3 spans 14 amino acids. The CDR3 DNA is TGTGCCAGCAGCCAAGACTTATTGAAAGAGACCCAGTACTTC. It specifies CASSQDLLKETQYF.

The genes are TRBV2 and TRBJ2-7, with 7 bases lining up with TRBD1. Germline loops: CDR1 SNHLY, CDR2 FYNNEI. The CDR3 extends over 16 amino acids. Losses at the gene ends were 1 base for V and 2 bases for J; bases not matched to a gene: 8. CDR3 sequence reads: CASSEGLRQGTYEQYF. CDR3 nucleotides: TGTGCCAGCAGTGAAGGGTTGCGACAGGGAACCTACGAGCAGTACTTC.

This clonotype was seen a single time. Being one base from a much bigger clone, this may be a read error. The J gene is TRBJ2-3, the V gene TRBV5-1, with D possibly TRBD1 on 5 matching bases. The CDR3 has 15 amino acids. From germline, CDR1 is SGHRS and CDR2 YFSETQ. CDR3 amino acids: CAGSLAGLWTDTQYF. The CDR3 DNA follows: TGCGCCGGCAGCTTGGCAGGGTTATGGACAGATACGCAGTATTTT.

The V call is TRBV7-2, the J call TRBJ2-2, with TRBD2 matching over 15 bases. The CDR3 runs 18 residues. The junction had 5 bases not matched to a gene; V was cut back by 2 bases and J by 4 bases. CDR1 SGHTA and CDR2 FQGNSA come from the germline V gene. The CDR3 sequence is CASSLPGLAGGSTGELFF. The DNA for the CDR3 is TGTGCCAGCAGCTTACCCGGACTAGCGGGAGGGAGCACCGGGGAGCTGTTTTTT.

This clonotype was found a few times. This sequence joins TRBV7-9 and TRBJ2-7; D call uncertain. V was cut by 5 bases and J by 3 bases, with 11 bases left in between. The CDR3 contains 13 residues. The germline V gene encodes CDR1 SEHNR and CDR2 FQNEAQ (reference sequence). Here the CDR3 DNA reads TGTGCCAGCAGCCCGGATCCCTACTACGAGCAGTACTTC. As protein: CASSPDPYYEQYF.

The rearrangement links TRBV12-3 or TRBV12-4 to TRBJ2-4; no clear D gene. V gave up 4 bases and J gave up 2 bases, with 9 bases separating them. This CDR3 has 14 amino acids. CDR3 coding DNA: TGTGCCAGCAGTTACGGTCTAACCAAAAACATTCAGTACTTC. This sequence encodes CASSYGLTKNIQYF.

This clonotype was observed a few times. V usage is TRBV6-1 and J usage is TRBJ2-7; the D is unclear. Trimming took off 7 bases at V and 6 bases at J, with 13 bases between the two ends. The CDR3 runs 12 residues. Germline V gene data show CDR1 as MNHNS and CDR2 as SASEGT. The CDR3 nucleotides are TGTGCCAGCATCCCTGAGAACGGCGAGCAGTACTTC. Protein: CASIPENGEQYF.

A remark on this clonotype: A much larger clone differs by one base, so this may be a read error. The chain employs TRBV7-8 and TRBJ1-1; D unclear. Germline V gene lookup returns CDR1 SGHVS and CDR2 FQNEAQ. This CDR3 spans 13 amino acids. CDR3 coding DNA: TGTGCCAGCGGCTTAGGTGCGGATTTGGAAGCTTTCTTT. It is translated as CASGLGADLEAFF.

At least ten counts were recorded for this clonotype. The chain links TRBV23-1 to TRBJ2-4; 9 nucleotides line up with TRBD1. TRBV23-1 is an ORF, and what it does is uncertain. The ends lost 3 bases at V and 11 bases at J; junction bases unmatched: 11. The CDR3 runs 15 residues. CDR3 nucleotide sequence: TGCGCCAGCAGTCATAACCAGACGGGACAGGGTCTTCAGTACTTC. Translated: CASSHNQTGQGLQYF.

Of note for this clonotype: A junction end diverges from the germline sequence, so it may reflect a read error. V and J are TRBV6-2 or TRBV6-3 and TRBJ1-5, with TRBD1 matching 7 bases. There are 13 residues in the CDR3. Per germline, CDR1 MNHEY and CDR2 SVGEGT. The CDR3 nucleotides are TGTGCCAGCACGGACAGGAGCAATCGGCCCCAGCATTTT. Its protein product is CASTDRSNRPQHF.

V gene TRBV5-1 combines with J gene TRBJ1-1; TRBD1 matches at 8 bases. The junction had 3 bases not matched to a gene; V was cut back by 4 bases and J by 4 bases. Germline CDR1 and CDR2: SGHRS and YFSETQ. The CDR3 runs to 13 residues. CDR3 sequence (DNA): TGCGCCAGCAGCCTCGGGACAGGCACTGAAGCTTTCTTT. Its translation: CASSLGTGTEAFF. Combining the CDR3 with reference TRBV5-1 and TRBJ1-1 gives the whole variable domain KAGVTQTPRYLIKTRGQQVTLSCSPISGHRSVSWYQQTPGQGLQFLFEYFSETQRNKGNFPGRFSGRQFSNSRSEMNVSTLELGDSALYLCASSLGTGTEAFFGQGTRLTVV.

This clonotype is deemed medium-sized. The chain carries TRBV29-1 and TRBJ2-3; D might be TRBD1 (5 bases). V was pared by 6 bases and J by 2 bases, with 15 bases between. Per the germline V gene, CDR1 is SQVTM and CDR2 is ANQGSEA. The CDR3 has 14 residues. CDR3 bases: TGCAGCGTAGGGGCAGGGCCCCTCACAGATACGCAGTATTTT. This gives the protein CSVGAGPLTDTQYF.

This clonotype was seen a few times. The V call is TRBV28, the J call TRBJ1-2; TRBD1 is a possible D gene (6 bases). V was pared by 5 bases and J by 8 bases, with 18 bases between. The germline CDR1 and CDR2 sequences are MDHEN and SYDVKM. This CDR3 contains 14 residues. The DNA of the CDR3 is TGTGCCAGCAGTCCACTTGAGGGGGTTGGGGGCTACACCTTC. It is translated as CASSPLEGVGGYTF.

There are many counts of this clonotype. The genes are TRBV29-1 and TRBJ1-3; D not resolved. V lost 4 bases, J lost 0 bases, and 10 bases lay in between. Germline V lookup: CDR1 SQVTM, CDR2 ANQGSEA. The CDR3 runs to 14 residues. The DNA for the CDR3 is TGCAGCGTTGCTGGGTCCGGCTCTGGAAACACCATATATTTT. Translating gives CSVAGSGSGNTIYF.

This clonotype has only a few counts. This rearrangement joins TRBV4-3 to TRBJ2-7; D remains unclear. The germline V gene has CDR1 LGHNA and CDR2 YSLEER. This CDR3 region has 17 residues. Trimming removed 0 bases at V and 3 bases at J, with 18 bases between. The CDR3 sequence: CASSQDPKGASFYEQYF. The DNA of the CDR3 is TGCGCCAGCAGCCAAGATCCGAAGGGTGCCTCATTCTACGAGCAGTACTTC.

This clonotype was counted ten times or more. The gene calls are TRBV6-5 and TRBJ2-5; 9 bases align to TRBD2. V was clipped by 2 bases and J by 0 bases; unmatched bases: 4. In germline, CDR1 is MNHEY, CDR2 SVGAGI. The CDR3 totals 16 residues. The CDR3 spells CASSYLTSGYQETQYF. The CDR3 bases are TGTGCCAGCAGTTACCTGACTAGCGGATACCAAGAGACCCAGTACTTC.

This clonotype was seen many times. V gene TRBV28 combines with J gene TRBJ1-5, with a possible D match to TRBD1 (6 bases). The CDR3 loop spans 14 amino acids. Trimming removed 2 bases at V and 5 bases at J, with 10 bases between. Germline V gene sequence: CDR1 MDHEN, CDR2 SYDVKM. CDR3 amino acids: CASSLVGGYQPQHF. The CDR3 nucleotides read TGTGCCAGCAGTTTAGTCGGGGGCTATCAGCCCCAGCATTTT.

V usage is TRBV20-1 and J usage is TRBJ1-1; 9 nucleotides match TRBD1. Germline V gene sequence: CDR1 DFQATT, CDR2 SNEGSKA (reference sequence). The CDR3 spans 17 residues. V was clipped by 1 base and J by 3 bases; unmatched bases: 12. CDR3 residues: CSARGGTGSSVDTEAFF. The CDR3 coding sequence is TGCAGTGCTAGAGGGGGGACAGGGTCAAGTGTCGACACTGAAGCTTTCTTT.

This chain's CDR3 is CASSQGTSGISYF. CDR3 coding DNA: TGCGCCAGCAGCCAAGGAACTAGCGGGATATCTTACTTC. The chain uses TRBV4-3 and TRBJ2-7; 10 bases map to TRBD2. Germline CDR1 reads LGHNA; CDR2 reads YSLEER. J gave up 13 bases and V 1 base, and 7 bases lay outside the gene matches. The CDR3 covers 13 residues.

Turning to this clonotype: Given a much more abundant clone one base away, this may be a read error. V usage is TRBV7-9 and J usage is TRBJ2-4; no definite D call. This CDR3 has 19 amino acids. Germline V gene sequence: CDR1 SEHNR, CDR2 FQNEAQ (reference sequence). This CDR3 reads CASSLASYDTIIAKNVQYF. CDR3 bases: TGTGCCAGCAGCTTAGCGAGCTATGACACGATAATAGCCAAAAACGTTCAGTACTTC. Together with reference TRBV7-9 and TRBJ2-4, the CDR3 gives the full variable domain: DTGVSQNPRHKITKRGQNVTFRCDPISEHNRLYWYRQTLGQGPEFLTYFQNEAQLEKSRLLSDRFSAERPKGSFSTLEIQRTEQGDSAMYLCASSLASYDTIIAKNVQYFGAGTRLSVL.

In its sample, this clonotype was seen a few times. This CDR3 is CSARDRAGRYEQYF. The DNA of the CDR3 is TGCAGTGCTAGAGATCGAGCAGGGCGGTACGAGCAGTACTTC. The chain recombines TRBV20-1 with TRBJ2-7; D perhaps matches TRBD1 (5 bases). The CDR3 covers 14 residues. CDR1 is DFQATT, CDR2 SNEGSKA, per germline (reference sequence). Trimming took off 0 bases at V and 4 bases at J, with 13 bases between the two ends.

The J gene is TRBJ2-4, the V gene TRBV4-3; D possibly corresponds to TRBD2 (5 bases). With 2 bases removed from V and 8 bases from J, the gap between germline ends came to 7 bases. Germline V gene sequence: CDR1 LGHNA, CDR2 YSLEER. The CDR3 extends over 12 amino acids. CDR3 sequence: CASSQWGDIQYF. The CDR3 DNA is TGCGCCAGCAGCCAATGGGGAGACATTCAGTACTTC.

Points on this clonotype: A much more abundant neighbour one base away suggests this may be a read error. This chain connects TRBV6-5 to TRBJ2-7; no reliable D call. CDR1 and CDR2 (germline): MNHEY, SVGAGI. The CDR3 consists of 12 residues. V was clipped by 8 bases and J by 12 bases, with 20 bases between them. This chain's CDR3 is CASGPRSKWRYF. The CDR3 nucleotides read TGTGCCAGCGGCCCACGGAGTAAGTGGCGGTACTTC.

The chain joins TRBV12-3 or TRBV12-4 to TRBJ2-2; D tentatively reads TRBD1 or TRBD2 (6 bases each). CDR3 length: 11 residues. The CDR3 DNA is TGTGGGGGGGCGCGTCCCGGGGAGCTGTTTTTT. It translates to CGGARPGELFF.

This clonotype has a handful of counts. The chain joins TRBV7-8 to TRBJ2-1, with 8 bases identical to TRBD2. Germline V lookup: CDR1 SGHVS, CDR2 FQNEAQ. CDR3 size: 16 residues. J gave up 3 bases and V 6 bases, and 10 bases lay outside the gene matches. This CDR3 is CASRLSGRAGYNEQFF. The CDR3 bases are TGTGCCAGCAGATTATCCGGGAGGGCCGGCTACAATGAGCAGTTCTTC.